Listed below are T cell receptor beta chains from one sample, sequenced in a study of early T cells in non-severe SARS-CoV-2 infection. TCRdb passed the 5' RACE reads through MiXCR, listing each CDR3 protein once. This sample carries 100,000 to 130,000 distinct CDR3 sequences, roughly 10% of them seen once, and the ten largest clones take approximately 7.3%. Sequences were obtained from whole blood. Source of these receptors: an adult who was a healthcare worker with PCR-confirmed SARS-CoV-2 infection or an uninfected control (not recorded which). The CDR3 runs from the conserved cysteine through the conserved F or W. The D gene is left open where the match is weak. Clone size is shown for a subset of rows, as once, few, many or a class of expanded clone.

size,J,V,D,CDR3,DNA
many,TRBJ2-2,TRBV6-6,.,CASSAWTVPGELFF,TGTGCCAGCAGTGCCTGGACGGTCCCCGGGGAGCTGTTTTTT
many,TRBJ2-3,TRBV15,.,CATSGLDTQYF,TGTGCCACCAGCGGTTTAGATACGCAGTATTTT
.,TRBJ2-1,TRBV6-1,.,CASTPGTDNNEQFF,TGTGCCAGCACCCCCGGGACTGACAACAATGAGCAGTTCTTC
.,TRBJ2-1,TRBV5-1,.,CASSLATGSYNEQFF,TGCGCCAGCAGCTTGGCGACAGGCTCCTACAATGAGCAGTTCTTC
many,TRBJ2-3,TRBV7-2,TRBD2,CASSQREFPSDTQYF,TGTGCCAGCAGTCAGCGGGAGTTCCCATCAGATACGCAGTATTTT
.,TRBJ1-4,TRBV7-8,.,CASSSQGTEKLFF,TGTGCCAGCAGTTCTCAGGGTACTGAAAAACTGTTTTTT
many,TRBJ2-7,TRBV28,TRBD2,CASSPSSGRLAPADEQYF,TGTGCCAGCAGTCCCTCCAGCGGGAGACTCGCGCCAGCGGACGAGCAGTACTTC
.,TRBJ1-1,TRBV12-3/TRBV12-4,.,CASTPTMGHPEEAFF,TGTGCCAGCACCCCAACAATGGGACATCCTGAAGAAGCTTTCTTT
.,TRBJ2-7,TRBV10-2,TRBD1,CASSESRDRGYF,TGCGCCAGCAGTGAGTCTAGGGACAGGGGGTACTTC
many,TRBJ2-7,TRBV28,TRBD2,CASSFELAGGRQYF,TGTGCCAGCAGTTTCGAGCTAGCGGGAGGGCGACAGTACTTC
few,TRBJ2-7,TRBV2,.,CASSGGSNYEQYF,TGTGCCAGCAGTGGTGGCAGCAACTACGAGCAGTACTTC
many,TRBJ2-7,TRBV3-1,.,CASSQDTYEQYF,TGTGCCAGCAGCCAAGATACGTACGAGCAGTACTTC
few,TRBJ2-3,TRBV11-2,TRBD2,CASSWGTSGSSTDTQYF,TGTGCCAGCAGTTGGGGGACTAGCGGGAGTAGCACAGATACGCAGTATTTT
many,TRBJ1-2,TRBV10-2,.,CASSERVYGYTF,TGCGCCAGCAGTGAGCGCGTTTATGGCTACACCTTC
.,TRBJ2-7,TRBV4-3,.,CASSRTNAGTHSYEQYF,TGCGCCAGCAGCCGAACAAACGCGGGGACCCACTCCTACGAGCAGTACTTC
many,TRBJ2-3,TRBV5-5,TRBD2,CASSLLAGVGDTQYF,TGTGCCAGCAGCTTGCTCGCGGGAGTAGGAGATACGCAGTATTTT
.,TRBJ2-2,TRBV19,.,CASSPSLTGVPGELFF,TGTGCCAGTAGTCCCTCGTTGACGGGAGTTCCCGGGGAGCTGTTTTTT
few,TRBJ1-6,TRBV10-1,.,CASSVGLNSPLHF,TGCGCCAGCAGTGTAGGGTTGAATTCACCCCTCCACTTT
many,TRBJ2-3,TRBV20-1,.,CSARVGDTQYF,TGCAGTGCTAGAGTAGGCGATACGCAGTATTTT
many,TRBJ2-2,TRBV6-2/TRBV6-3,TRBD2,CAIVGLAGAGTGELFF,TGTGCCATCGTGGGACTAGCGGGAGCCGGCACCGGGGAGCTGTTTTTT
many,TRBJ2-4,TRBV2,TRBD2,CASRAGGVIQYF,TGTGCCAGCCGTGCGGGGGGTGTCATTCAGTACTTC
many,TRBJ2-7,TRBV10-2,.,CASSWGYEQYF,TGCGCCAGCAGCTGGGGCTACGAGCAGTACTTC
few,TRBJ2-1,TRBV10-2,TRBD2,CASSERLAGSEQFF,TGCGCCAGCAGTGAGAGGCTAGCGGGAAGTGAGCAGTTCTTC
.,TRBJ2-7,TRBV20-1,.,CSARTVKYEQYF,TGCAGTGCTAGGACAGTAAAATACGAGCAGTACTTC
.,TRBJ2-7,TRBV6-5,TRBD2,CASSYKAAGGTVEQYF,TGTGCCAGCAGTTACAAGGCGGCGGGAGGGACAGTCGAGCAGTACTTC
many,TRBJ2-7,TRBV7-2,.,CASSSLYEQYF,TGTGCCAGCAGCAGCCTCTACGAGCAGTACTTC
many,TRBJ2-2,TRBV12-3/TRBV12-4,.,CASSETTAGELFF,TGTGCCAGCAGTGAGACCACCGCTGGGGAGCTGTTTTTT
many,TRBJ2-7,TRBV5-5,.,CASSLESGPTHEQYF,TGTGCCAGCAGCTTAGAAAGCGGACCCACCCACGAGCAGTACTTC
many,TRBJ2-7,TRBV5-4,.,CASSLDQYEQYF,TGTGCCAGCAGCCTGGACCAATACGAGCAGTACTTC
.,TRBJ2-7,TRBV10-3,.,CAISGKRDRNYEQYF,TGTGCCATCAGTGGCAAGCGGGACAGGAACTACGAGCAGTACTTC
few,TRBJ1-1,TRBV5-5,.,CASSLAIGEAYGKRDTEAFF,TGTGCCAGCAGCTTGGCCATCGGGGAAGCGTATGGTAAAAGGGACACTGAAGCTTTCTTT
.,TRBJ2-3,TRBV12-3/TRBV12-4,.,CASSEVDTQYF,TGTGCCAGCTCCGAGGTGGATACGCAGTATTTT
many,TRBJ1-2,TRBV27,.,CASSGGPYGYTF,TGTGCCAGCAGCGGCGGACCCTATGGCTACACCTTC
.,TRBJ2-1,TRBV19,.,CASSIQRSNNEQFF,TGTGCCAGTAGTATCCAGCGGAGCAACAATGAGCAGTTCTTC
many,TRBJ1-3,TRBV5-1,.,CASSSTDISGNTIYF,TGCGCCAGCAGCTCCACTGATATCTCTGGAAACACCATATATTTT
.,TRBJ2-1,TRBV7-8,.,CASSLVGTLNNEQFF,TGTGCCAGCAGCTTAGTCGGGACACTAAACAATGAGCAGTTCTTC